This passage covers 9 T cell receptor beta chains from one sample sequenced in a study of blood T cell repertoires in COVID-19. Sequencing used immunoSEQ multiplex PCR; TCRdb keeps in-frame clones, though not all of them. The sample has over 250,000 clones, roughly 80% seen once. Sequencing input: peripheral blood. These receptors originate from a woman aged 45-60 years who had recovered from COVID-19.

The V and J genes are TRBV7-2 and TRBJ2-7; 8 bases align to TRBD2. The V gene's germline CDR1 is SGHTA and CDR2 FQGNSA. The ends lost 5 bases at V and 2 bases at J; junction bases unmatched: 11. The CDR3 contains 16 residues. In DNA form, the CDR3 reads TGTGCCAGCAGCGAGGGAATGGCGGGAGGCCCCTACGAGCAGTACTTC. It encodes CASSEGMAGGPYEQYF.

In nucleotides, the CDR3 is TGTGCCAGCAGCTTAGGGCGGTACGAGCAGTACTTC. This codes for CASSLGRYEQYF. The chain joins TRBV7-2 to TRBJ2-7, with D unclear. From germline, CDR1 is SGHTA and CDR2 FQGNSA. Trimming shortened V by 1 base and J by 4 bases, and 5 bases separated the two germline ends. This CDR3 spans 12 amino acids.

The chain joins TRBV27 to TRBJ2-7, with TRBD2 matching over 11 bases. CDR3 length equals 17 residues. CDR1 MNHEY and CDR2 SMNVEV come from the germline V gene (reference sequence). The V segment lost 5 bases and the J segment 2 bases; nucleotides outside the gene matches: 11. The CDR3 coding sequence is TGTGCCAGCAGTCAAGAGGGGACTAGCGGCCTTACCTACGAGCAGTACTTC. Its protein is CASSQEGTSGLTYEQYF.

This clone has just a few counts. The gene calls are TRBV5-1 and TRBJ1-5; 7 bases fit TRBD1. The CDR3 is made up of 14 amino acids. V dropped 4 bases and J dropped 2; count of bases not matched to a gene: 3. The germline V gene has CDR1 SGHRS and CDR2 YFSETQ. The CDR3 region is CASSETGGNQPQHF. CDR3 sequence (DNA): TGCGCCAGCAGCGAAACAGGGGGCAATCAGCCCCAGCATTTT.

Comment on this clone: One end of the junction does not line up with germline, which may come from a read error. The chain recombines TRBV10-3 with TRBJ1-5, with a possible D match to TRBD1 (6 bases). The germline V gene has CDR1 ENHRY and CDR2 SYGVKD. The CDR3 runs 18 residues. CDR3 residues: CAICDFLGGALGGQPQHF. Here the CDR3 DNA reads TGTGCCATCTGTGACTTCCTTGGGGGGGCGCTGGGGGGTCAGCCCCAGCATTTT.

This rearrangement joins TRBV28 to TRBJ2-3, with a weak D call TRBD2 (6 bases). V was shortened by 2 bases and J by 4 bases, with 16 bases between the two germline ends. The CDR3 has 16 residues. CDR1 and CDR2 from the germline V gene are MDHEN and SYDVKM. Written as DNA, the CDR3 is TGTGCCAGCAGTTTACCTACAGCGCGGGGCCCAGATACGCAGTATTTT. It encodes CASSLPTARGPDTQYF.

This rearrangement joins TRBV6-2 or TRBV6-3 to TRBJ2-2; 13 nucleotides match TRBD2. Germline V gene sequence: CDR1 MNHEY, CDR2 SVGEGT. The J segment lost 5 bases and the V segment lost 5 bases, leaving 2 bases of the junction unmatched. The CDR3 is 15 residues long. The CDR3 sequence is CASSPGLAGTGELFF. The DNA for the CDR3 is TGTGCCAGCAGTCCGGGACTAGCGGGGACCGGGGAGCTGTTTTTT.

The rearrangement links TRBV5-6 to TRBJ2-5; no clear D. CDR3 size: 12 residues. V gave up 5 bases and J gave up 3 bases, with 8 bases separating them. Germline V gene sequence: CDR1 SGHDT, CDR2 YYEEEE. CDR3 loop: CASRGGEETQYF. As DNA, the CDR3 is TGTGCCAGCAGGGGTGGAGAAGAGACCCAGTACTTC.

CDR3 amino acids: CASSPRAGGTYEQYF. CDR3 sequence (DNA): TGTGCCAGCAGCCCCCGCGCAGGGGGGACCTACGAGCAGTACTTC. The chain carries TRBV7-8 and TRBJ2-7; D perhaps matches TRBD1 (7 bases). The V and J ends lost 5 bases and 2 bases respectively, with 16 bases between them. This CDR3 spans 15 amino acids. Germline loops: CDR1 SGHVS, CDR2 FQNEAQ. Full variable domain (remainder filled in from reference TRBV7-8 and TRBJ2-7): GAGVSQSPRYKVAKRGQDVALRCDPISGHVSLFWYQQALGQGPEFLTYFQNEAQLDKSGLPSDRFFAERPEGSVSTLKIQRTQQEDSAVYLCASSPRAGGTYEQYFGPGTRLTVT.